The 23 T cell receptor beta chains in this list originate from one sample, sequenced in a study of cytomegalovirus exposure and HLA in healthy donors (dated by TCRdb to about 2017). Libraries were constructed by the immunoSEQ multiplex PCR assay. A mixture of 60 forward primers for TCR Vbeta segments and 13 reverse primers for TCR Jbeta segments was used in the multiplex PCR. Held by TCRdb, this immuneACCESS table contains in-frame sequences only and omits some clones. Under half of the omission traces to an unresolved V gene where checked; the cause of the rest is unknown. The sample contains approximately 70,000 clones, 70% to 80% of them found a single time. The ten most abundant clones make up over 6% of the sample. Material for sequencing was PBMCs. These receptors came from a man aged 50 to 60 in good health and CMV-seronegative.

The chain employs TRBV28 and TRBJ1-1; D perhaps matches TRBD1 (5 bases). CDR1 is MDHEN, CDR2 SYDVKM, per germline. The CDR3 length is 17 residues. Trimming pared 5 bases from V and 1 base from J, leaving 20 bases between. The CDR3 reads CASSRTTLSPRNTEAFF. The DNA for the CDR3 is TGTGCCAGCAGTAGGACAACATTAAGTCCAAGGAACACTGAAGCTTTCTTT.

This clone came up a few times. The CDR3 region is CAWSPLGTSRSTDTQYF. CDR3 nucleotide sequence: TGTGCCTGGAGCCCATTGGGGACTAGCAGAAGCACAGATACGCAGTATTTT. The rearrangement links TRBV30 to TRBJ2-3; 9 bases align to TRBD2. The V gene's germline CDR1 is GTSNPN and CDR2 SVGIG (reference sequence). Trimming cost V 3 bases and J 0 bases; bases outside gene matches: 10. CDR3 size: 17 residues.

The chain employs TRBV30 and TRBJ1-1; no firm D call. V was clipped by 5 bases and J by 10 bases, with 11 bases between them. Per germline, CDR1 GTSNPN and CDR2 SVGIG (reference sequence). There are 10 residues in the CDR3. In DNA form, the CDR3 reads TGTGCCTGGGGGCGATTTGGAGCTTTCTTT. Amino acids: CAWGRFGAFF.

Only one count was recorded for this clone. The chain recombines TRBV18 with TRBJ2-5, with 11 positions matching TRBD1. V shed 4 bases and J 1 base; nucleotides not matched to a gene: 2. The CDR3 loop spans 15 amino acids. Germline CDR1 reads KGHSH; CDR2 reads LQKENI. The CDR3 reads CASSLGTGGQETQYF. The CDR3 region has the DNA TGTGCCAGCTCACTCGGGACAGGGGGCCAAGAGACCCAGTACTTC.

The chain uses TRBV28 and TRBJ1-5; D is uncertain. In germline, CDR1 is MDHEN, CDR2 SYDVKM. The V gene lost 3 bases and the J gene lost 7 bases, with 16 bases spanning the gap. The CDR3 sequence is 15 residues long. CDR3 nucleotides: TGTGCCAGCAGTTTTGATGGGAGTTCCCGACAGCCCCAGCATTTT. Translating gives CASSFDGSSRQPQHF. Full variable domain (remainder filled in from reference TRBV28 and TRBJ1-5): DVKVTQSSRYLVKRTGEKVFLECVQDMDHENMFWYRQDPGLGLRLIYFSYDVKMKEKGDIPEGYSVSREKKERFSLILESASTNQTSMYLCASSFDGSSRQPQHFGDGTRLSIL.

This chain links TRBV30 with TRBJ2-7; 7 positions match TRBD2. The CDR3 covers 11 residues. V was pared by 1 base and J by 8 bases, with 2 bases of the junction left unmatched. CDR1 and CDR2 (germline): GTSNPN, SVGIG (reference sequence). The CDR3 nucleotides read TGTGCCTGGAGTGGGGGGGGTAAGCAGTACTTC. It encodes CAWSGGGKQYF.

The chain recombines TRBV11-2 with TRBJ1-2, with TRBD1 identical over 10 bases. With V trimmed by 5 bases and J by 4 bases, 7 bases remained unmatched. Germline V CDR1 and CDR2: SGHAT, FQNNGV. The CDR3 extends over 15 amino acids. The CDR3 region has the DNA TGTGCCAGCAGCCCTGGGACAGGGGTCATCTATGGCTACACCTTC. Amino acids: CASSPGTGVIYGYTF. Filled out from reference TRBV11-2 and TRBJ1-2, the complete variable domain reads EAGVAQSPRYKIIEKRQSVAFWCNPISGHATLYWYQQILGQGPKLLIQFQNNGVVDDSQLPKDRFSAERLKGVDSTLKIQPAKLEDSAVYLCASSPGTGVIYGYTFGSGTRLTVV.

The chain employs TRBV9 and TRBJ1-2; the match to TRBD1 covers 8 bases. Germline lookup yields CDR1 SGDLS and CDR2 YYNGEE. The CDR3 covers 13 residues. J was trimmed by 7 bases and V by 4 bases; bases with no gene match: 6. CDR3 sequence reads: CASSPQGAAGYTF. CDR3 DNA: TGTGCCAGCAGCCCCCAGGGGGCCGCTGGCTACACCTTC.

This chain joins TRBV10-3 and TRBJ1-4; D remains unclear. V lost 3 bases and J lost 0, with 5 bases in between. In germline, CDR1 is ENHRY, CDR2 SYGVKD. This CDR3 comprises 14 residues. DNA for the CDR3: TGTGCCATCAGTGAAGGAGCAACTAATGAAAAACTGTTTTTT. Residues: CAISEGATNEKLFF.

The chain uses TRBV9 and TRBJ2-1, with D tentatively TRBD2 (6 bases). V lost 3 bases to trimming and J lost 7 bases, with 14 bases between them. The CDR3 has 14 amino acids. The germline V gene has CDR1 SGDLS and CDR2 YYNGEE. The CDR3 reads CASSADGSRNEQFF. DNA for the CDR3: TGTGCCAGCAGCGCCGACGGGAGTCGAAATGAGCAGTTCTTC.

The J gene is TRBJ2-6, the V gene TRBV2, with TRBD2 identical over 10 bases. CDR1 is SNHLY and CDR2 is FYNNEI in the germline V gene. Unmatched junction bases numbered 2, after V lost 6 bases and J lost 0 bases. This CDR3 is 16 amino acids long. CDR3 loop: CASSLAGDSGANVLTF. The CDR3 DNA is TGTGCCAGCAGCCTAGCGGGAGACTCTGGGGCCAACGTCCTGACTTTC.

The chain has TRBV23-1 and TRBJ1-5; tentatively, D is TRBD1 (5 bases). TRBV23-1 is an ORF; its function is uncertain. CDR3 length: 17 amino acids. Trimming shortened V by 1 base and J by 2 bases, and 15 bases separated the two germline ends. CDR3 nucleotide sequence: TGCGCCAGCAGTCAATGCGTCAGGGTAAGGGGCAATCAGCCCCAGCATTTT. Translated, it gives CASSQCVRVRGNQPQHF.

The chain's CDR3 is CASSRSGTSGGDEQFF. Here the CDR3 DNA reads TGCGCCAGCAGCCGTTCCGGGACCTCCGGAGGGGATGAGCAGTTCTTC. The chain uses TRBV4-3 and TRBJ2-1; D is possibly TRBD2 (6 bases). Trimming left V 4 bases short and J 8 bases short, with 21 bases between. Germline assignment: CDR1 LGHNA and CDR2 YSLEER. CDR3 length: 16 amino acids.

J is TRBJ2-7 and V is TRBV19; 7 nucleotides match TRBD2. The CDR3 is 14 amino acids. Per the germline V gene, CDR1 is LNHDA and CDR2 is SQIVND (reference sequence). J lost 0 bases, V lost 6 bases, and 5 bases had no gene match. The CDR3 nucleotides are TGTGCCAGTAGGTCTAGCGGCCGCTCCTACGAGCAGTACTTC. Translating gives CASRSSGRSYEQYF.

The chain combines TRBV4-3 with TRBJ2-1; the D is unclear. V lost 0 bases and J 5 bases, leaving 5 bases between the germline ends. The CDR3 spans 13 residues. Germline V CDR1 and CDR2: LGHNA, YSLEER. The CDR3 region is CASSQDSDNEQFF. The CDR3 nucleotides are TGCGCCAGCAGCCAAGATTCTGACAATGAGCAGTTCTTC.

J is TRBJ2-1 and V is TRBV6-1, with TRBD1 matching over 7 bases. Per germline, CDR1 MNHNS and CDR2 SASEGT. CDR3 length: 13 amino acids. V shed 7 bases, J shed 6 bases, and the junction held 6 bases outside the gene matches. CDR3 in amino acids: CASTGQGVNEQFF. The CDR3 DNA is TGTGCCAGCACCGGTCAGGGGGTCAATGAGCAGTTCTTC.

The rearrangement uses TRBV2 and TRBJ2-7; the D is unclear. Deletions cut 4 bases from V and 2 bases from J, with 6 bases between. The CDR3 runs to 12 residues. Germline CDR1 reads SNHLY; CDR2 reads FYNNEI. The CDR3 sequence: CASSVSAYEQYF. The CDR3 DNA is TGTGCCAGCAGTGTCTCAGCCTACGAGCAGTACTTC.

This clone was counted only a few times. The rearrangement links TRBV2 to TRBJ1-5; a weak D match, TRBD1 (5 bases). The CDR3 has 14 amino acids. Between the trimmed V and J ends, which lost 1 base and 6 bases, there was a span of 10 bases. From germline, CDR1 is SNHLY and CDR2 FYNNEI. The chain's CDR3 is CASSEGGNGQPQHF. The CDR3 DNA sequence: TGTGCCAGCAGTGAAGGGGGCAACGGTCAGCCCCAGCATTTT.

The CDR3 loop reads CAWSNRGTGEKNTEAFF. CDR3 nucleotide sequence: TGTGCCTGGAGTAACCGCGGGACAGGGGAAAAGAACACTGAAGCTTTCTTT. The chain is built from TRBV30 and TRBJ1-1; 10 nucleotides agree with TRBD1. Trimming cost V 2 bases and J 1 base; bases outside gene matches: 10. Germline CDR1 is GTSNPN and CDR2 is SVGIG (reference sequence). The CDR3 sequence is 17 residues long. Drawing the rest from reference TRBV30 and TRBJ1-1, the complete variable domain is SQTIHQWPATLVQPVGSPLSLECTVEGTSNPNLYWYRQAAGRGLQLLFYSVGIGQISSEVPQNLSASRPQDRQFILSSKKLLLSDSGFYLCAWSNRGTGEKNTEAFFGQGTRLTVV.

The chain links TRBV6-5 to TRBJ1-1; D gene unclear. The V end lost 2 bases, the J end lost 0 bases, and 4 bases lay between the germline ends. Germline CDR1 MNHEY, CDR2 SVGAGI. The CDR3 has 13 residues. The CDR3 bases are TGTGCCAGCAGTTACGCGGTGAACACTGAAGCTTTCTTT. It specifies CASSYAVNTEAFF.

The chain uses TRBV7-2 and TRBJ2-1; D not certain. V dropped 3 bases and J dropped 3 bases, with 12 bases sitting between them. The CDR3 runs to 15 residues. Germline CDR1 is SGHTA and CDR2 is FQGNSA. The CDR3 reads CASSLVGSGYNEQFF. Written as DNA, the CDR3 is TGTGCCAGCAGCTTGGTGGGTTCGGGCTACAATGAGCAGTTCTTC.

CDR3 DNA: TGTGCCAGCAGCCTCCGAGGAGCCGGGACACCCCTCCACTTT. Amino acids: CASSLRGAGTPLHF. This chain connects TRBV6-5 to TRBJ1-6; D not resolved. Deletions cut 6 bases from V and 11 bases from J, with 17 bases between. The CDR3 sequence is 14 residues long. In germline, CDR1 is MNHEY, CDR2 SVGAGI.

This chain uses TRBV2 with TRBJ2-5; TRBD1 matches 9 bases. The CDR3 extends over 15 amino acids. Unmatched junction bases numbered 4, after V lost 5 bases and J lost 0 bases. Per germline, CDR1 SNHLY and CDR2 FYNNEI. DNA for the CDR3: TGTGCCAGCAGTAAGGACAGGGGCGACCAAGAGACCCAGTACTTC. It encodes CASSKDRGDQETQYF.